A selection of T cell receptor beta chains follows, all from one sample in a study of identical twins. TCRdb fed the 5' RACE reads into MiXCR, producing one record per CDR3 protein. The data show 690,000 or so distinct CDR3 sequences, 8.6% seen once. The same sample was also studied in work on yellow fever vaccine responses in identical twins.

What was sequenced was PBMCs. The receptors stem from a woman between 18 and 29 years old in good health. The CDR3 runs from the conserved cysteine through the conserved F or W. The D gene is left open where the match is weak. Expanded clones are given a class, and other clones once, few, many or no size at all.

TRBJ2-1 | TRBV6-2/TRBV6-3 | . | few | CASSFRGLDEQFF | TGTGCCAGCAGTTTCAGGGGCCTTGATGAGCAGTTCTTC
TRBJ2-5 | TRBV21-1 | . | few | CASRGCRGPQETQYF | TGTGCCAGCAGGGGATGCAGGGGGCCCCAAGAGACCCAGTACTTC
TRBJ2-3 | TRBV24-1 | . | few | CATSDIGGNGHTQYF | TGTGCCACCAGTGATATAGGTGGCAACGGGCATACGCAGTATTTT
TRBJ1-4 | TRBV5-1 | . | . | CASSLAGRDEKLFF | TGCGCCAGCAGCTTGGCCGGACGAGACGAAAAACTGTTTTTT
TRBJ1-4 | TRBV12-3/TRBV12-4 | . | few | CASSLLHDRWSEKLFF | TGTGCCAGCAGTTTACTTCACGACCGATGGTCTGAAAAACTGTTTTTT
TRBJ2-1 | TRBV4-3 | . | many | CASSQDSGSSYNEQFF | TGCGCCAGCAGCCAAGATTCCGGGAGCTCCTACAATGAGCAGTTCTTC
TRBJ2-1 | TRBV20-1 | . | . | CSAKGGRSLSYNEQFF | TGCAGTGCTAAGGGGGGGCGAAGCCTCTCCTACAATGAGCAGTTCTTC
TRBJ1-5 | TRBV25-1 | . | many | CANDPVYYSNQPQHF | TGTGCCAACGATCCAGTCTACTATAGCAATCAGCCCCAGCATTTT
TRBJ2-3 | TRBV4-3 | . | . | CASSQDATSTQYF | TGCGCCAGCAGCCAAGATGCCACCTCTACGCAGTATTTT
TRBJ1-2 | TRBV5-1 | . | many | CASSLDTYGYTF | TGCGCCAGCAGCTTGGATACCTATGGCTACACCTTC
TRBJ2-3 | TRBV27 | TRBD1 | . | CASRPGQGAQIDTQYF | TGTGCCAGCAGACCGGGACAGGGGGCGCAGATAGATACGCAGTATTTT
TRBJ2-1 | TRBV5-1 | TRBD1 | few | CASSLNRGLGEQFF | TGCGCCAGCAGCTTGAACAGGGGGCTGGGTGAGCAGTTCTTC
TRBJ2-7 | TRBV11-2 | . | . | CASSFLQESYEQYF | TGTGCCAGCAGCTTTCTACAGGAGTCCTACGAGCAGTACTTC
TRBJ2-1 | TRBV6-5 | . | many | CASSYSSQRRYNEQFF | TGTGCCAGCAGTTACTCGTCCCAGCGGAGATACAATGAGCAGTTCTTC
TRBJ1-2 | TRBV9 | . | . | CASTAAGYGYTF | TGTGCCAGCACTGCCGCCGGCTATGGCTACACCTTC
TRBJ2-2 | TRBV7-2 | . | many | CASSFVTGELFF | TGTGCCAGCAGCTTTGTAACCGGGGAGCTGTTTTTT
TRBJ2-3 | TRBV27 | TRBD1 | . | CASTPDRGADTQYF | TGTGCCAGCACCCCGGACAGGGGGGCAGATACGCAGTATTTT
TRBJ2-5 | TRBV20-1 | . | many | CSAIPGGRMQETQYF | TGCAGTGCTATCCCTGGGGGAAGAATGCAAGAGACCCAGTACTTC
TRBJ2-3 | TRBV5-1 | TRBD2 | many | CASSGLGGEDTQYF | TGCGCCAGCAGCGGCCTTGGGGGGGAAGATACGCAGTATTTT
TRBJ2-2 | TRBV29-1 | TRBD1 | many | CSVRQGNTGELFF | TGCAGCGTCAGACAGGGTAACACCGGGGAGCTGTTTTTT
TRBJ2-3 | TRBV12-3/TRBV12-4 | TRBD1 | . | CASSLWTGSDTQYF | TGTGCCAGCAGTTTATGGACAGGTTCAGATACGCAGTATTTT
TRBJ2-2 | TRBV24-1 | . | many | CATSEPGPSTGELFF | TGTGCCACCAGTGAGCCAGGGCCGAGCACCGGGGAGCTGTTTTTT
TRBJ2-7 | TRBV29-1 | TRBD2 | . | CSVGFLAGGFPHEQYF | TGCAGCGTTGGATTCCTAGCGGGAGGGTTTCCCCACGAGCAGTACTTC
TRBJ2-7 | TRBV7-2 | . | . | CASSKTGLDYEQYF | TGTGCCAGCAGCAAAACAGGGTTGGATTACGAGCAGTACTTC
TRBJ2-5 | TRBV15 | TRBD1 | few | CATSSRGAGGYETQYF | TGTGCCACCAGCAGCCGAGGGGCAGGGGGCTATGAGACCCAGTACTTC
TRBJ2-1 | TRBV11-2 | TRBD2 | . | CASSLEASGILNEQFF | TGTGCCAGCAGCTTAGAAGCTAGCGGGATTCTGAATGAGCAGTTCTTC
TRBJ1-2 | TRBV12-3/TRBV12-4 | . | few | CASSPGGGSYGYTF | TGTGCCAGCAGCCCCGGTGGAGGATCGTATGGCTACACCTTC
TRBJ1-4 | TRBV5-1 | . | few | CASSLGDGGEKLFF | TGCGCCAGCAGCTTGGGGGACGGTGGCGAAAAACTGTTTTTT
TRBJ2-7 | TRBV29-1 | . | . | CSVAGTDYEQYF | TGCAGCGTCGCCGGGACTGACTACGAGCAGTACTTC
TRBJ2-5 | TRBV5-6 | . | . | CASSLKLDRGRVKTQYF | TGTGCCAGCAGCTTGAAGTTGGATCGGGGGCGCGTAAAGACCCAGTACTTC
TRBJ2-7 | TRBV19 | . | . | CASSPRRGGSYEQYF | TGTGCCAGTAGCCCCCGGAGGGGAGGCTCCTACGAGCAGTACTTC
TRBJ2-7 | TRBV29-1 | . | many | CSVENRDYEQYF | TGCAGCGTTGAGAACCGGGACTACGAGCAGTACTTC
TRBJ2-5 | TRBV6-1 | . | few | CASSRTRAEETQYF | TGTGCCAGCAGTCGCACCCGGGCGGAAGAGACCCAGTACTTC
TRBJ1-1 | TRBV12-3/TRBV12-4 | . | . | CASSLSPGDFSAEAFF | TGTGCCAGCAGTTTATCGCCAGGGGACTTCTCGGCTGAAGCTTTCTTT
TRBJ2-3 | TRBV12-3/TRBV12-4 | TRBD2 | many | CASSFPQGLAGGPFGDTQYF | TGTGCCAGCAGTTTTCCACAGGGGCTAGCGGGAGGGCCGTTCGGAGATACGCAGTATTTT
TRBJ2-3 | TRBV9 | TRBD2 | . | CASSDDPGLAEDTQYF | TGTGCCAGCAGCGACGACCCGGGACTAGCGGAAGATACGCAGTATTTT
TRBJ1-6 | TRBV15 | . | many | CATSRDRSSSGNSPLHF | TGTGCCACCAGCAGGGACAGATCAAGCTCGGGTAATTCACCCCTCCACTTT
TRBJ2-1 | TRBV20-1 | . | many | CSARVPGPRPYNEQFF | TGCAGTGCTAGAGTTCCCGGCCCAAGGCCATACAATGAGCAGTTCTTC
TRBJ2-7 | TRBV20-1 | TRBD1 | . | CSARVGDRVNEQYF | TGCAGTGCTAGAGTCGGAGACAGGGTAAACGAGCAGTACTTC
TRBJ2-7 | TRBV2 | . | few | CASLKNGGSYEQYF | TGTGCCAGCTTAAAAAACGGGGGCTCCTACGAGCAGTACTTC